This T cell receptor (beta chain) was identified in a study of human T cells and chemical hapten exposure. Study details: Per-sample variation in TCR yield stemmed mainly from small pooled library volume differences.

The library attached unique molecular identifiers to individual cDNA molecules. As processed by the authors: Samples ranged from roughly 23,224 to 690,600 TCRs, with a median of approximately 91,000. TCRdb re-called the reads with MiXCR, one entry per CDR3 protein. What appears here as the V and J calls and clone size reflects TCRdb's work, not the paper's. This sample has 120,000 or so distinct CDR3 sequences, with about 7.7% found just once. In regard to this clonotype: Its antigen remains unknown.

Notes on the study in general: After DPC sensitization, TCRs above 1 in 1000 frequency showed no change.

The starting material, unfractionated whole blood, was used for total RNA extraction. The CDR3 consists of 14 residues. Germline V gives CDR1 MNHEY, CDR2 SMNVEV (reference sequence). V was trimmed by 3 bases and J by 1 base, leaving 9 bases between them. This chain joins TRBV27 and TRBJ2-5, with D unresolved. Material for sequencing was whole blood. This sequence was found in a human donor in good health. Some clones in this sample may be carry-over from other donors' samples. The CDR3 reads CASSFVGSQETQYF. The CDR3 region has the DNA TGTGCCAGCAGTTTCGTGGGGTCCCAAGAGACCCAGTACTTC.